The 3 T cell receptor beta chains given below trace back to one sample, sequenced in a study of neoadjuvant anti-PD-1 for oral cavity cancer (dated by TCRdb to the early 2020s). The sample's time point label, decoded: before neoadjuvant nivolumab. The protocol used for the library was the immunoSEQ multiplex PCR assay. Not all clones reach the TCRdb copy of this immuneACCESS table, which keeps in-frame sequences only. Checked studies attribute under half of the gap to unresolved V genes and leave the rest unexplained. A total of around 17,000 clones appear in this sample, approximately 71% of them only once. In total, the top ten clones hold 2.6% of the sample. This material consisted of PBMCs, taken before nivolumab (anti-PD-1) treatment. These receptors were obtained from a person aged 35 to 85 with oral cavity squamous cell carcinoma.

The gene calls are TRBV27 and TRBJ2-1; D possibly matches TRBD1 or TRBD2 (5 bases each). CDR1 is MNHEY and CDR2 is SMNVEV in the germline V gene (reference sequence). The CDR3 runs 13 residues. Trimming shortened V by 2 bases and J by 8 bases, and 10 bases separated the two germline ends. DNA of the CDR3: TGTGCCAGCAGTTTAGGGGGTCCGGATGAGCAGTTCTTC. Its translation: CASSLGGPDEQFF.

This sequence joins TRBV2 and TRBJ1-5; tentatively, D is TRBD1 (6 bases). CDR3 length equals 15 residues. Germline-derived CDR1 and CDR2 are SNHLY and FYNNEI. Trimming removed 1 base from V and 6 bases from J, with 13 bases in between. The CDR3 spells CASSEETGAGQPQHF. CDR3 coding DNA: TGTGCCAGCAGTGAAGAGACGGGGGCCGGTCAGCCCCAGCATTTT. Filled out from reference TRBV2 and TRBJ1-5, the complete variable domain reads EPEVTQTPSHQVTQMGQEVILRCVPISNHLYFYWYRQILGQKVEFLVSFYNNEISEKSEIFDDQFSVERPDGSNFTLKIRSTKLEDSAMYFCASSEETGAGQPQHFGDGTRLSIL.

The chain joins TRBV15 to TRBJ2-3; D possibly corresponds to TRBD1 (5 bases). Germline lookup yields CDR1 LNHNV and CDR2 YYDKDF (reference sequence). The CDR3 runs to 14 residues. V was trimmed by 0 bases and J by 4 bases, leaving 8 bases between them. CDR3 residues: CATSRDRVADTQYF. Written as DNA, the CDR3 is TGTGCCACCAGCAGAGACAGGGTCGCAGATACGCAGTATTTT.